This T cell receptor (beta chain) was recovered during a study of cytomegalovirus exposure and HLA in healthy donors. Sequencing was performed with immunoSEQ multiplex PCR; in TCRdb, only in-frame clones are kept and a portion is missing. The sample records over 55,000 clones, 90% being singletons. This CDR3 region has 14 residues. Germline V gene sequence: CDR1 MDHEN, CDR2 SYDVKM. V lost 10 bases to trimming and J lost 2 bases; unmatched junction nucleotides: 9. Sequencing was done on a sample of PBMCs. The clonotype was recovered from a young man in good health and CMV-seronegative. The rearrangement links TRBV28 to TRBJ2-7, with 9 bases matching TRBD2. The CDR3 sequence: CATLAGGTTYEQYF. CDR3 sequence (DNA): TGTGCCACCCTTGCGGGGGGGACGACCTACGAGCAGTACTTC. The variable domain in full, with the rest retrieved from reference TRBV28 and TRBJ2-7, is DVKVTQSSRYLVKRTGEKVFLECVQDMDHENMFWYRQDPGLGLRLIYFSYDVKMKEKGDIPEGYSVSREKKERFSLILESASTNQTSMYLCATLAGGTTYEQYFGPGTRLTVT.